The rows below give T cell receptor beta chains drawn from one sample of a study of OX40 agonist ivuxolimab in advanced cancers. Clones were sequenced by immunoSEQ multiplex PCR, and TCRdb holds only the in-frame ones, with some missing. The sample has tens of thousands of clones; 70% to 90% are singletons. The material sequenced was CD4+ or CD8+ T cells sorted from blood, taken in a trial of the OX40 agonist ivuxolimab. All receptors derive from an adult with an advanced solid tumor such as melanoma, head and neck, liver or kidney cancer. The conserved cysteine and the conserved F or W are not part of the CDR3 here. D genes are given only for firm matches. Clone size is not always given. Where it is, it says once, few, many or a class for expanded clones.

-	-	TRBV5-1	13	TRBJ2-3	ASSRDIPSTDTQY
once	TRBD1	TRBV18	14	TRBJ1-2	ASSPTRTGGNYGYT
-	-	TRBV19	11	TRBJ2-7	ASSIDSTGEQY
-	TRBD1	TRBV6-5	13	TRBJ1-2	ALAEGQGASGGYT
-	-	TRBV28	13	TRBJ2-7	ASRDTLGGSYEQY
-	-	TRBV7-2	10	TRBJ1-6	ASSLDMSPLH
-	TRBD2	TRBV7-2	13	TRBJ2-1	ASSPRGTSLHEQF
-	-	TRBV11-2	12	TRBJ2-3	ASSTTAGGDTQY
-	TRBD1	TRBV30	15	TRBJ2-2	AMGGHARQGRTGELF
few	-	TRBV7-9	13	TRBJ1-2	ASSLAMRETYGYT
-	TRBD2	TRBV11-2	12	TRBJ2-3	ASSRAGGGDTQY
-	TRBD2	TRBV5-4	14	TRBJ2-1	ASTEIAGPSYNEQF
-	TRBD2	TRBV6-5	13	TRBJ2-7	ASSYSTSGLYEQY
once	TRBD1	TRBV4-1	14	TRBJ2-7	ASSPAGTANSYEQY
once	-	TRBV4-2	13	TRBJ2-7	ASSQDPTGSLEQY
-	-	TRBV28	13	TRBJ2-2	ASSTPGANTGELF
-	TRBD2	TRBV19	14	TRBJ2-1	ASSIAAPSGYNEQF
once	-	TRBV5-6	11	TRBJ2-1	ASSKDIVGEQF
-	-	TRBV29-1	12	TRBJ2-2	SVGRVGNTGELF
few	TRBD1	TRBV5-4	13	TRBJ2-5	ASRAGTEKKETQY
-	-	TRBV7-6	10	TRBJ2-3	ASSFGADTQY
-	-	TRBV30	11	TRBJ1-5	AWSRGLNQPQH
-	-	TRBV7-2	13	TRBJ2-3	ASSPISFGTDTQY
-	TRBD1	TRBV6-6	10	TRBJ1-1	ASSGRTGEAF
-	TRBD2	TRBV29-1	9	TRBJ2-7	SVGAGYEQY
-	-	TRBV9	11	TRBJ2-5	ASSLQGLETQY
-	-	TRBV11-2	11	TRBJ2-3	ASSLRSTDTQY
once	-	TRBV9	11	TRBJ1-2	ASSVVPSTGYT
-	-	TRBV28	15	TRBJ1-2	ASSLTTSGVSNYGYT
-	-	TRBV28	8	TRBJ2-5	ASSLETQY
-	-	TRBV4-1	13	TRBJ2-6	ASSQEGSGANVLT
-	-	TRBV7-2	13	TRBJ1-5	ASSLIVNSNQPQH
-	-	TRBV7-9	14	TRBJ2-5	ASSLGSGTIQETQY
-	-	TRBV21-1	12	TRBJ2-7	ASSKGEGAYEQY
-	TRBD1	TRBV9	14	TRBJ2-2	ASSPGTGRSTGELF
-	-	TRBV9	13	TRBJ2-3	ASSPRGFGRDTQY
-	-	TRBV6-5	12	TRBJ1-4	ASSLGATNEKLF
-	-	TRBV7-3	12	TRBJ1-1	ASSLQDETTEAF
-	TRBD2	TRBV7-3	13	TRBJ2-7	ASSLGGSPIGEQY
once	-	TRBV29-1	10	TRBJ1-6	SVGEGLEPLH
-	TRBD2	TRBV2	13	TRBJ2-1	ASRKLAGGYNEQF
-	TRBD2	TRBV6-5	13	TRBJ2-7	ASSSFPAGVLEQY
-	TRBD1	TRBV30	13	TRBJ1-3	AWSGGQGAGNTIY
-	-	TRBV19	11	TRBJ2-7	ASRGKGTYEQY
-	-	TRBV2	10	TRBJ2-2	ASGIEFGELF
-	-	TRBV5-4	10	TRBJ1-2	ASSLDSVRYT
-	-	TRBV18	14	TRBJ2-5	ASSRSPITGQETQY
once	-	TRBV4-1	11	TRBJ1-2	ASSPGGVGGYT
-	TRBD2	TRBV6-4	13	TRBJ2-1	ASSEGLAGTNEQF
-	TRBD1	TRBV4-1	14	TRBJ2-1	ASSQGGQGVNNEQF
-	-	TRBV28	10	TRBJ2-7	ASSFPSYEQY
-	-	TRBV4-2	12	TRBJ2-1	ASSQDRVVGEQF
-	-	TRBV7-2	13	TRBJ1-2	ASSSGRAEGYGYT
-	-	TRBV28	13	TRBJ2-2	ASRPRARGTGELF
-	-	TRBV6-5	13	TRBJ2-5	ASSPRLSYQETQY